The text below deals with one T cell receptor (beta chain). It lacks a known antigen. Base quality data are lacking; no much larger clone is found one base away. TCRbeta CDR3 regions were amplified from genomic DNA by means of the immunoSEQ Assay, a bias-controlled multiplex PCR. Turning to the authors' computational methods: Nucleated cell counts per sample were estimated from amplification of reference gene primers within the assay. To quantify the absolute abundance of each unique TCRbeta CDR3 rearrangement, sequence reads were collapsed and filtered. For each sample, productive Simpson clonality was calculated as the square root of Simpson's diversity index over productive rearrangements. Sourced from immuneACCESS, this table was stored by TCRdb with only in-frame sequences that have V and J called. A share of the clones is absent; for the studies checked, an unresolved V gene accounts for under half, and the remainder has no known explanation. V, J and clone size are those of that table, while D and trimming were read from the DNA. Present in this sample are a few hundred thousand clones, approximately 80% of which were seen just once. The ten largest clones capture 4.2% of the sample.

Each collaborating institution followed its own protocols to collect whole blood in K2EDTA tubes. For TCRbeta analysis, collaborators shipped samples as frozen whole blood, isolated PBMCs, or DNA extracted from either of those sample types. The data belong to a study of blood T cell repertoires in COVID-19 (TCRdb year 2020). About the study as a whole: The collaborator samples originated in the United States, Italy and Spain and spanned the acute and convalescent phases of COVID-19. The material from the prospective study consisted of cDNA or gDNA derived from T cells, B-cell-depleted T cells, or PBMCs. Deeply sampled blood TCRbeta repertoires from subjects exposed to, actively infected with, or recovered from COVID-19 were included in the dataset. A freely available public database, intended as a resource for researchers studying the immune response to SARS-CoV-2, is where the repertoires were released. The samples were drawn from the first 160 participants of the ongoing ImmuneRACE study and from 1,254 subjects provided by 6 global collaborators. A de-identified subject ID, COVID-19 status, age in years and sex were almost always included in the sample metadata. Where HLA class I and class II types were available, the types were taken from metadata supplied by the sample provider, not from assay-based typing.

Summary of the overall study and its limitations: The amount of clinical and demographic metadata varied by source and participant and was provided uncurated.

Between the V and J ends, shortened by 1 base and 4 bases respectively, the junction contains 22 bases. CDR3 length: 18 amino acids, cysteine to phenylalanine. Only CDR3 DNA is held: 54 bases, read in frame from base 1. Looking up the germline V gene yields CDR1 SGHTA and CDR2 FQGNSA. The V and J genes are TRBV7-2 and TRBJ2-5, with a tentative D gene TRBD2 over 6 matching bases. This clonotype was sampled from a man aged 60 to 69 with acute or convalescent COVID-19. Sequencing input: peripheral blood. The CDR3 sequence is CASSLGRGTPPGLETQYF. The DNA sequence follows: TGTGCCAGCAGCTTAGGTCGGGGGACCCCGCCAGGTCTAGAGACCCAGTACTTC.